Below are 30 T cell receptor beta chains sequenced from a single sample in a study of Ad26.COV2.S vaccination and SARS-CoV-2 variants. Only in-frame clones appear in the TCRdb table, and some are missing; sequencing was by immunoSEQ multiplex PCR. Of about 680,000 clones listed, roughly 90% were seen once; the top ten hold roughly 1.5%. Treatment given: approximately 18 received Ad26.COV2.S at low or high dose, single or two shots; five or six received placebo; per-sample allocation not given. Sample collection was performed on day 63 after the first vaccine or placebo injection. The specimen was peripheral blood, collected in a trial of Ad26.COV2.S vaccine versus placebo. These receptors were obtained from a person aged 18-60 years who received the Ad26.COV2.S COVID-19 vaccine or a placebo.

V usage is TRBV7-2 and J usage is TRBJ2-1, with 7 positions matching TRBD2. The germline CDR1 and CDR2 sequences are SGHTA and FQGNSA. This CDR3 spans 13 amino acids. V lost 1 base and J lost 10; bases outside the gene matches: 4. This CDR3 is CASSLGSGREQFF. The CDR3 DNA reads TGTGCCAGCAGCTTAGGGTCCGGGAGGGAGCAGTTCTTC.

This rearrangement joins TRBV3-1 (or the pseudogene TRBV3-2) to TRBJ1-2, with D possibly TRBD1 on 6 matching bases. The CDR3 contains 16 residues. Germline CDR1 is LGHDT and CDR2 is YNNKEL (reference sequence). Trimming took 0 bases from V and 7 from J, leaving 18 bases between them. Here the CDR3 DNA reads TGTGCCAGCAGCCAAGAACGGACAGCTCGGACGGGTGGCTACACCTTC. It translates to CASSQERTARTGGYTF.

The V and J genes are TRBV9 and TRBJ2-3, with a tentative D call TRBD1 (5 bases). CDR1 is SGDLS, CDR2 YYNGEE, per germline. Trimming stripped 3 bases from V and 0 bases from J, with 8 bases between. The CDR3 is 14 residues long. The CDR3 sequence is CASSEAGSTDTQYF. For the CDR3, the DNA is TGTGCCAGCAGCGAAGCAGGGAGCACAGATACGCAGTATTTT.

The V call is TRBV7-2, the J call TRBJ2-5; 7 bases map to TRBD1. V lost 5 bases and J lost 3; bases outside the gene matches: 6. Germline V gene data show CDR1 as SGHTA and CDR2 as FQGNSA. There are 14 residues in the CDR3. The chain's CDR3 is CASSLRDSKETQYF. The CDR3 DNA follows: TGTGCCAGCAGCCTCCGGGACAGTAAAGAGACCCAGTACTTC.

The CDR3 nucleotides are TGTGCCAGCAGCGTATGGGACTACACTGAAGCTTTCTTT. Translating gives CASSVWDYTEAFF. The gene calls are TRBV9 and TRBJ1-1, with D maybe TRBD1 (5 bases). This CDR3 contains 13 residues. Germline V lookup: CDR1 SGDLS, CDR2 YYNGEE. Trimming took off 1 base at V and 3 bases at J, with 7 bases between the two ends.

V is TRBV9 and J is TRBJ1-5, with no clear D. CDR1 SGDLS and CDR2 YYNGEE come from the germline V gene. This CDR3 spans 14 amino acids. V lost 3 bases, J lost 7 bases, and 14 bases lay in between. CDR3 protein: CASSAGLGGQPQHF. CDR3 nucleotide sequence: TGTGCCAGCAGCGCGGGCCTAGGCGGGCAGCCCCAGCATTTT.

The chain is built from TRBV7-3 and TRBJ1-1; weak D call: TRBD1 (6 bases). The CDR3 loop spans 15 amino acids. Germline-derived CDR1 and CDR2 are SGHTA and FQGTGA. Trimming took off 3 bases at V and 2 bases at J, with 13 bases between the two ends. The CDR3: CASSLDGGHNTEAFF. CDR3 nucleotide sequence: TGTGCCAGCAGCTTGGACGGGGGCCATAACACTGAAGCTTTCTTT.

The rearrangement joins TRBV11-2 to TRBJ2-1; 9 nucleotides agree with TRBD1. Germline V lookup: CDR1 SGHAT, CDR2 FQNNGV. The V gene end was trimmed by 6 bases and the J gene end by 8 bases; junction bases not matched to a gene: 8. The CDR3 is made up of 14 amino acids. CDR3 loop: CASSVGQGRDEQFF. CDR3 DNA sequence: TGTGCCAGCAGTGTTGGACAGGGGAGGGATGAGCAGTTCTTC.

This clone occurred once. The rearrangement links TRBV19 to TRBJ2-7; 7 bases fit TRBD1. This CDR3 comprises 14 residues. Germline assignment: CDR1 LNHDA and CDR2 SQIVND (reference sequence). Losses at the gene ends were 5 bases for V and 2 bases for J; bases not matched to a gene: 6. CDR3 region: CASSPQGWAYEQYF. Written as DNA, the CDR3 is TGTGCCAGTAGTCCACAGGGGTGGGCCTACGAGCAGTACTTC.

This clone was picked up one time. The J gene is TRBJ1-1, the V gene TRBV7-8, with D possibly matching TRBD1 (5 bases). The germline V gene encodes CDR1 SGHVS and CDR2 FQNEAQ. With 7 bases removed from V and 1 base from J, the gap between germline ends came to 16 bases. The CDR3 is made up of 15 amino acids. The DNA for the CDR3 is TGTGCCAGCAACCTCCTCGCGGGGGGGAACACTGAAGCTTTCTTT. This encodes CASNLLAGGNTEAFF.

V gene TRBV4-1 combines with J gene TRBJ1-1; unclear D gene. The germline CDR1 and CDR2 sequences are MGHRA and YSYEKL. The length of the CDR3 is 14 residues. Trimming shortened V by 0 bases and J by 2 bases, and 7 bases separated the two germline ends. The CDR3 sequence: CASSQDGENTEAFF. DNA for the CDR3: TGCGCCAGCAGCCAAGATGGAGAAAACACTGAAGCTTTCTTT.

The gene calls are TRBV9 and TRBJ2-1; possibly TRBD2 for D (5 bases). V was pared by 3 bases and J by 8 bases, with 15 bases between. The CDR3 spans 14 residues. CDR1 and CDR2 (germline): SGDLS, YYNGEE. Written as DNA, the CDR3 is TGTGCCAGCAGCGGGACTTCTATGGAATATGAGCAGTTCTTC. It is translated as CASSGTSMEYEQFF.

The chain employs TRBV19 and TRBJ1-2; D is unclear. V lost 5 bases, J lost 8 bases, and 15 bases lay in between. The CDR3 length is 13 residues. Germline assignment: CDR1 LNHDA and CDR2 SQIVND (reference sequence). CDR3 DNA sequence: TGTGCCAGTAGTGACGGGTTTGGAGGAGGCTACACCTTC. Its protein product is CASSDGFGGGYTF.

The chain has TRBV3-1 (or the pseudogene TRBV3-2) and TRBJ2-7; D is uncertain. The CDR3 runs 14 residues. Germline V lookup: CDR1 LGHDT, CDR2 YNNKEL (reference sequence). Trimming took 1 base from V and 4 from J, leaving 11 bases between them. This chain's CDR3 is CASSQGYLDYEQYF. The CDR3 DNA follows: TGTGCCAGCAGCCAAGGCTACCTTGATTACGAGCAGTACTTC.

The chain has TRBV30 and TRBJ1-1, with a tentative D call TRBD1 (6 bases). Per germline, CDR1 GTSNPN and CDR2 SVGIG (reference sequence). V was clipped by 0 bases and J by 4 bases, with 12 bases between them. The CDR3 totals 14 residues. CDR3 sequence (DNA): TGTGCCTGGAGTGTACCCGAGGGGGGCACTGAAGCTTTCTTT. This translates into CAWSVPEGGTEAFF.

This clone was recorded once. CDR3 sequence (DNA): TGTGCCAGCAGCTCATATGACAGGGTTCGCACTGAAGCTTTCTTT. Amino acid sequence: CASSSYDRVRTEAFF. The V gene is TRBV11-2, the J gene TRBJ1-1; 7 bases map to TRBD1. The CDR3 has 15 amino acids. CDR1 and CDR2 from the germline V gene are SGHAT and FQNNGV. The V and J ends lost 4 bases and 4 bases, in that order; junction bases with no gene match: 9.

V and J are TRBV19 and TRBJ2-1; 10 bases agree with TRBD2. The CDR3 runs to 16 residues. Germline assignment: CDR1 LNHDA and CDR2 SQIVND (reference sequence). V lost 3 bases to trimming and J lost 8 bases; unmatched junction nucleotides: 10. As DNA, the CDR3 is TGTGCCAGTAGTATCGGGTCTAGCGGGAGAAGTGATGAGCAGTTCTTC. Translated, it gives CASSIGSSGRSDEQFF.

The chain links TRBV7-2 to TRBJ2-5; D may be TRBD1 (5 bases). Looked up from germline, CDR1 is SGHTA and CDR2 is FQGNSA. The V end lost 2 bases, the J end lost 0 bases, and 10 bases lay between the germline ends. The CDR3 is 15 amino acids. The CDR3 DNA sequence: TGTGCCAGCAGCTTAAGGGGTACCAACCAAGAGACCCAGTACTTC. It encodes CASSLRGTNQETQYF.

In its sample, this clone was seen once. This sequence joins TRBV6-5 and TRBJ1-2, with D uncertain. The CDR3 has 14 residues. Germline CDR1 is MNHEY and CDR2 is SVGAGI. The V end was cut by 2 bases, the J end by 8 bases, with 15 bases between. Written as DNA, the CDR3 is TGTGCCAGCAGTTACAAGCAAGGGCGATGGGGCTACACCTTC. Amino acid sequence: CASSYKQGRWGYTF.

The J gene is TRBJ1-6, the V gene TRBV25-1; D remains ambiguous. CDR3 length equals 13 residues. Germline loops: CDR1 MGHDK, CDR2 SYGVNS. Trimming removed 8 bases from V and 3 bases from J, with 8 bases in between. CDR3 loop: CASVGHYNSPLHF. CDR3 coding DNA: TGTGCCAGCGTGGGCCACTATAATTCACCCCTCCACTTT.

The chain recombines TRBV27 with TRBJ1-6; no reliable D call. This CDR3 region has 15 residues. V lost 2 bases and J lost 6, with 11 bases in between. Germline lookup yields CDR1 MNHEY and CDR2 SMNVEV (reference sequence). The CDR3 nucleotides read TGTGCCAGCAGTTTAAGGACCGGAATTAATTCACCCCTCCACTTT. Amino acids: CASSLRTGINSPLHF.

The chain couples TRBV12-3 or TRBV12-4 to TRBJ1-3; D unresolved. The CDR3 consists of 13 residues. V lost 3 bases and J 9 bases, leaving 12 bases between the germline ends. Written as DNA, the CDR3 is TGTGCCAGCAGTTTTAGGCCCATGGGCACCATATATTTT. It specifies CASSFRPMGTIYF.

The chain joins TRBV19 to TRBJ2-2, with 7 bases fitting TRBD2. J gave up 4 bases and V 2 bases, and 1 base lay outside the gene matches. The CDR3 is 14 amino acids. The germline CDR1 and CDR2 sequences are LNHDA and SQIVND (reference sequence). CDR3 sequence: CASSIRTSTGELFF. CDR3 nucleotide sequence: TGTGCCAGTAGTATACGGACTAGCACCGGGGAGCTGTTTTTT.

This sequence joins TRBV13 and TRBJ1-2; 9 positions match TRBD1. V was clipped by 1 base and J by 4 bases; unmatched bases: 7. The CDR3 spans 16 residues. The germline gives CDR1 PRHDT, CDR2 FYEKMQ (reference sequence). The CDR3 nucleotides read TGTGCCAGCAGCTTAGCCCCGGGACAGGGCAGCTATGGCTACACCTTC. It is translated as CASSLAPGQGSYGYTF.

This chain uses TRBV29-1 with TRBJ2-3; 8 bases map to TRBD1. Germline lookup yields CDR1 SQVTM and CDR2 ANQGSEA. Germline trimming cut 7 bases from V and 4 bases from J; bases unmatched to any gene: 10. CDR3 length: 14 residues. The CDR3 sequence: CSARDDRGADTQYF. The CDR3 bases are TGCAGCGCCCGCGACGACAGGGGCGCAGATACGCAGTATTTT.

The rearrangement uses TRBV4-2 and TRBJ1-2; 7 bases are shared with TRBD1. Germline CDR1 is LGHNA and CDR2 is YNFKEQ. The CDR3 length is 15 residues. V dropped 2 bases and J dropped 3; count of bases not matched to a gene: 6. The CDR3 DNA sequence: TGTGCCAGCAGCCAACCCCTCGGGACAGACTATGGCTACACCTTC. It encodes CASSQPLGTDYGYTF.

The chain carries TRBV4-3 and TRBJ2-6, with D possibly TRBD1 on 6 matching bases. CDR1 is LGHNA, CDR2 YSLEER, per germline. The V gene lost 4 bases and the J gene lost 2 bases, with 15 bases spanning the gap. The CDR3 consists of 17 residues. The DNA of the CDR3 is TGCGCCAGCAGCCGATTGTTACAGGGAACTGGGGCCAACGTCCTGACTTTC. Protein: CASSRLLQGTGANVLTF.

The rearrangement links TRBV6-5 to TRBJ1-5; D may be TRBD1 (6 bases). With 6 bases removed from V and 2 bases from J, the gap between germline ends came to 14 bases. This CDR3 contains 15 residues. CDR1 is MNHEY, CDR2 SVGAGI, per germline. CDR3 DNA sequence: TGTGCCAGCAGGACCGGGGGGGCGGGCAATCAGCCCCAGCATTTT. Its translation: CASRTGGAGNQPQHF.

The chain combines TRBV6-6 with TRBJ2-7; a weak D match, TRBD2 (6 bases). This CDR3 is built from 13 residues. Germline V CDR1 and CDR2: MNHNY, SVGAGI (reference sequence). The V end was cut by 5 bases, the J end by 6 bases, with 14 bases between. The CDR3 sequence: CASSRGTTAEQYF. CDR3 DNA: TGTGCCAGCAGTCGGGGGACCACTGCCGAGCAGTACTTC.

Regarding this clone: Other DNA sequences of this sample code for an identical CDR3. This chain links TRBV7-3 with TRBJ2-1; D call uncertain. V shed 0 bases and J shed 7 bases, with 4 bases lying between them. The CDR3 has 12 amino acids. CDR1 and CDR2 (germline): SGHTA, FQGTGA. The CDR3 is CASSLTGNEQFF. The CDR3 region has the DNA TGTGCCAGCAGCTTAACCGGGAATGAGCAGTTCTTC.